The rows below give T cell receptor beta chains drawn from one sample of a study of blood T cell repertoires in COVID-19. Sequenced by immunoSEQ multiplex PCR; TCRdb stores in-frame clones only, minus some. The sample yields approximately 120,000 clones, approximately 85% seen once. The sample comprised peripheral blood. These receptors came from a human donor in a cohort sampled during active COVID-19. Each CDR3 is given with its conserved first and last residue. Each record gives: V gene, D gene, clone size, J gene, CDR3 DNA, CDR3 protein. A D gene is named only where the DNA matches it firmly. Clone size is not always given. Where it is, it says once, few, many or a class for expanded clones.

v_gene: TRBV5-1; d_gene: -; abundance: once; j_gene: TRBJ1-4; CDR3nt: TGCGCCAGCAGCTTGTTGTTTGGAGGGAAGGGCCTAGATGAAAAACTGTTTTTT; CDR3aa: CASSLLFGGKGLDEKLFF
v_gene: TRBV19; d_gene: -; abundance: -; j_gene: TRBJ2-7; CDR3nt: TGTGCCAGTAGTATATACGGCCAGGGTGGCTACGAGCAGTACTTC; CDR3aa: CASSIYGQGGYEQYF
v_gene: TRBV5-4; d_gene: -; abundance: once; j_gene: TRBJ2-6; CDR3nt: TGTGCCAGCAGCTTGGCCGAGGGCGGGGGCCGCTCTGGGGCCAACGTCCTGACTTTC; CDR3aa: CASSLAEGGGRSGANVLTF
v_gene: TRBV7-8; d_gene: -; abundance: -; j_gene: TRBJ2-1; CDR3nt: TGTGCCAGCAGTCGTCTCAGCTACAATGAGCAGTTCTTC; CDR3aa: CASSRLSYNEQFF
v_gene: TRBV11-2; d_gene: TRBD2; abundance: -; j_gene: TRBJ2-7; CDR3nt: TGTGCCAGCAGCTTAGGGTCAGCGGGGAGCTCCTACGAGCAGTACTTC; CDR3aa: CASSLGSAGSSYEQYF
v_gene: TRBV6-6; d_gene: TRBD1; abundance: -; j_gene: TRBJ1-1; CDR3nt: TGTGCCAGCAGTTTAGGGACAGGGGTGATCGCTGAAGCTTTCTTT; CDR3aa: CASSLGTGVIAEAFF
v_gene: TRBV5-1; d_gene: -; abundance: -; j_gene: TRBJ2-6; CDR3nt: TGCGCCAGCAGCTTGCCCTACCCCGACGTCCTGACTTTC; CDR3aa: CASSLPYPDVLTF
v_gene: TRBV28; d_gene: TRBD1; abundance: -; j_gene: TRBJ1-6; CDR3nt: TGTGCCAGCAGTTTCCCCGACAGGGGCTTTCCCCGGGCACCCCTCCACTTT; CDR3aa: CASSFPDRGFPRAPLHF
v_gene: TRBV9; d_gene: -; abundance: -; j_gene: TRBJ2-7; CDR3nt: TGTGCCAGCAGCGTAGCTCCCGGCTACGAGCAGTACTTC; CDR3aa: CASSVAPGYEQYF
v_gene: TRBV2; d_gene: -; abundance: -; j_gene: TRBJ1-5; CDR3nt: TGTGCCAGCAGTGGGGGTAGAAGGACAGATCAGCCCCAGCATTTT; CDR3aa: CASSGGRRTDQPQHF
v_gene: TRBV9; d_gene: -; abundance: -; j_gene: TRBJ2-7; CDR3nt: TGTGCCAGCAGCGTAGAGAACAGGCTATACGAGCAGTACTTC; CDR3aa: CASSVENRLYEQYF
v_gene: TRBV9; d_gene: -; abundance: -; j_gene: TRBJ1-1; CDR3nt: TGTGCCAGCAGCGTGGGGCAGGTGAACACTGAAGCTTTCTTT; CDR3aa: CASSVGQVNTEAFF
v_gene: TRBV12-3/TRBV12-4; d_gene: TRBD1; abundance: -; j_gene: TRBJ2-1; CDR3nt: TGTGCCAGCAGTTTCAGGGGGAATGAGCAGTTCTTC; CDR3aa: CASSFRGNEQFF
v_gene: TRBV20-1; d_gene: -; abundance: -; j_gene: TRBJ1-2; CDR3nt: TGCAGTGCTAGTATCATGGGCAGAACTAACTATGGCTACACCTTC; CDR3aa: CSASIMGRTNYGYTF
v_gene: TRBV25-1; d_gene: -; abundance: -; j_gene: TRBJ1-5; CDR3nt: TGTGCCAGCCCGTTGGAGGGTGATGGCAATCAGCCCCAGCATTTT; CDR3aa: CASPLEGDGNQPQHF
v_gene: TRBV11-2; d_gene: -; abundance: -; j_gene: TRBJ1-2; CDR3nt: TGTGCCAGCTCACCCCGAAAGGGGATTCTTGGCTACACCTTC; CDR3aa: CASSPRKGILGYTF
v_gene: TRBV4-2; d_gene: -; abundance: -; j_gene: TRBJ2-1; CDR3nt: TGTGCCAGCAGCCTCAACCGGGACTTAATATACAATGAGCAGTTCTTC; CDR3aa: CASSLNRDLIYNEQFF
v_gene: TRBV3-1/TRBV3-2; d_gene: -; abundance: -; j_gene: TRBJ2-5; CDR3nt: TGTGCCAGCAGCCAAGGGGCGGAGACCCAGTACTTC; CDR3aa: CASSQGAETQYF
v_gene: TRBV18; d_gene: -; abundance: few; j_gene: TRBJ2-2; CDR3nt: TGTGCCAGCTCACCGCTACAGAGCACCGGGGAGCTGTTTTTT; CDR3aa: CASSPLQSTGELFF
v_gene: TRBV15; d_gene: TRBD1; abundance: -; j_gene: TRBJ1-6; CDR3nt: TGTGCCACCAGCGTCCGGGACAGGGGCGTTTCACCCCTCCACTTT; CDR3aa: CATSVRDRGVSPLHF
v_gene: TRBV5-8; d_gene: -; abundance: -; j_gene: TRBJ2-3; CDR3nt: TGTGCCAGCAGCTTATACAGCCCAGTAAGCACAGATACGCAGTATTTT; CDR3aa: CASSLYSPVSTDTQYF
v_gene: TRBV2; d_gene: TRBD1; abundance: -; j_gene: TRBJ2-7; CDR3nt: TGTGCCAGCAGTGACCTCGGACAGGCAACCTACGAGCAGTACTTC; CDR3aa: CASSDLGQATYEQYF
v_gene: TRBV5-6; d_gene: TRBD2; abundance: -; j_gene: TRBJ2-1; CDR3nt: TGTGCCAGCAGCTTGTTCCCTAGCGGGGGGGTCGAGCAGTTCTTC; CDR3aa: CASSLFPSGGVEQFF
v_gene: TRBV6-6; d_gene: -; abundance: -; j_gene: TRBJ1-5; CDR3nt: TGTGCCAGCAGTTACTCTTCACAGGGTGGTCAGCCCCAGCATTTT; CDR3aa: CASSYSSQGGQPQHF
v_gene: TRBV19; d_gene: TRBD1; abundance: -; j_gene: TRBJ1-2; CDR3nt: TGTGCCAGTAGGGGGACAGGGGATATTTTTAACTATGGCTACACCTTC; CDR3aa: CASRGTGDIFNYGYTF
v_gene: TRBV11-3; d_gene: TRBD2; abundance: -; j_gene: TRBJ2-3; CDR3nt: TGTGCCAGCAGCTTACGTAGCGGGGGTACAGATACGCAGTATTTT; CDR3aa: CASSLRSGGTDTQYF
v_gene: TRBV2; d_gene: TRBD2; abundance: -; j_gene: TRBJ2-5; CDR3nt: TGTGCCAGCAGTGAGTCGCGGGGGGGACAAGAGACCCAGTACTTC; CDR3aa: CASSESRGGQETQYF
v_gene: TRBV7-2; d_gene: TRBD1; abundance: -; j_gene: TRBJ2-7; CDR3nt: TGTGCCAGCAGCTTGGACAGGGTGTATTACGAGCAGTACTTC; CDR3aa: CASSLDRVYYEQYF
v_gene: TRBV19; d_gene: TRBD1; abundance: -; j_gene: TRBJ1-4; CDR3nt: TGTGCCAGTAGTGTACAGGGGAATAGACTGTTTTTT; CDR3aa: CASSVQGNRLFF
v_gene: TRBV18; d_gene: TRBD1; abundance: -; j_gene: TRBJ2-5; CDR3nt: TGTGCCAGCTCAGGACAGGGGGGAGAGACCCAGTACTTC; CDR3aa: CASSGQGGETQYF
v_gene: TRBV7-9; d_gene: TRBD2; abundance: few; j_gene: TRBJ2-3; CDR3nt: TGTGCCAGCAGCTTAGTTAAGCGGGGGGAAGGCACAGATACGCAGTATTTT; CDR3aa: CASSLVKRGEGTDTQYF
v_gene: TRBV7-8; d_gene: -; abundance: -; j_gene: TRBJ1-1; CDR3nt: TGTGCCAGCAGCTTCACAGGGACTGAAGCTTTCTTT; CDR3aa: CASSFTGTEAFF
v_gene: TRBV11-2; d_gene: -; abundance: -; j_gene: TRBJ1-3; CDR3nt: TGTGCCAGCAGCTCTTCGGGTGGAAACACCATATATTTT; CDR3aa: CASSSSGGNTIYF
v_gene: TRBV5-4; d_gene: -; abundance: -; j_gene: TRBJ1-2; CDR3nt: TGTGCCAGCAGCTCGCCACAGGGCCCTAACTATGGCTACACCTTC; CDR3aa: CASSSPQGPNYGYTF
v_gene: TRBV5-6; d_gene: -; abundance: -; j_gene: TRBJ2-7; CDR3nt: TGTGCCAGCAGCTTGTTGACAGGCCCCACCTACGAGCAGTACTTC; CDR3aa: CASSLLTGPTYEQYF
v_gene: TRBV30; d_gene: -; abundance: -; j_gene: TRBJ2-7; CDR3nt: TGTGCCTGGAGACCCCGGGACTTCTCCTACGAGCAGTACTTC; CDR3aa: CAWRPRDFSYEQYF
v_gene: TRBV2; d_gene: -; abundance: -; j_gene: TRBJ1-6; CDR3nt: TGTGCCAGCAGTCTCGGGATGCATTCACCCCTCCACTTT; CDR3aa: CASSLGMHSPLHF
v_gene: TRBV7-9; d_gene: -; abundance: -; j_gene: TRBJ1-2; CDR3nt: TGTGCCAGCAGCTTAACGGGAGTCTCGGCGAATGGCTACACCTTC; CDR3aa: CASSLTGVSANGYTF
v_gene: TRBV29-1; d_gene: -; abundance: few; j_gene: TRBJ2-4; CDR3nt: TGCAGCGTTCTCGGAGGGCGCGGCAAAAACATTCAGTACTTC; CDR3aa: CSVLGGRGKNIQYF
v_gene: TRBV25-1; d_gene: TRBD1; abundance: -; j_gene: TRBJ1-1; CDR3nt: TGTGCCAGCAGAGATGCCGGGACAGGGGGGACTGAAGCTTTCTTT; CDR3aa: CASRDAGTGGTEAFF
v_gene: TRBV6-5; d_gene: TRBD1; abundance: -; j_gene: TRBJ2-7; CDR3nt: TGTGCCAGCAGTTTAGACAGGGGTTACTCCTACGAGCAGTACTTC; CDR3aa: CASSLDRGYSYEQYF
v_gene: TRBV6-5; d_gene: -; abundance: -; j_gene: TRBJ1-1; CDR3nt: TGTGCCAGCAGTTACTCCGGCAGGGTCACTGAAGCTTTCTTT; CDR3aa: CASSYSGRVTEAFF
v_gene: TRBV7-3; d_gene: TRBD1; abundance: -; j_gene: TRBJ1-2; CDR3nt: TGTGCCAGCAGCGGACACCCGGGACAGGGTGGTGGCTACACCTTC; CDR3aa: CASSGHPGQGGGYTF
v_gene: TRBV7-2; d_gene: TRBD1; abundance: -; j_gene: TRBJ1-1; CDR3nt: TGTGCCAGCAGCTTAGGACAGGGTTACGGCACTGAAGCTTTCTTT; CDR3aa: CASSLGQGYGTEAFF
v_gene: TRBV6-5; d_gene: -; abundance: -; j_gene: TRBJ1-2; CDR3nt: TGTGCCAGCAGCAAGACAGGTGGGATTGGCTACACCTTC; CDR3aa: CASSKTGGIGYTF